This T cell receptor (beta chain) is drawn from a study of CD8 T cells in ankylosing spondylitis. A remark on this clonotype: Its specificity is unknown.

A quantitative 5'-RACE method, one with molecular barcodes, was used to make TCR beta libraries. Using its own MiXCR run on the 5' RACE reads, TCRdb lists one record per CDR3 protein. The profile shows 340,000 or so distinct CDR3 sequences, 14% to 15% of them singletons. Points from the study as a whole: Before this, some motif variants had been reported in reactive arthritis synovial fluid and blood.

The germline CDR1 and CDR2 sequences are MGHRA and YSYEKL. V was clipped by 5 bases and J by 4 bases, with 14 bases between them. The CDR3 length is 14 residues. Sequencing was carried out using blood, either unsorted or a sorted T cell fraction (not recorded which). The receptor comes from a male donor with ankylosing spondylitis or in good health (not recorded which). The V call is TRBV4-1, the J call TRBJ1-2, with D perhaps matching TRBD1 (5 bases). For the CDR3, the DNA is TGCGCCAGCAGCGAACGGCAGGGCTCCTATGGCTACACCTTC. This translates into CASSERQGSYGYTF.